This T cell receptor (beta chain) was sequenced for a study of OX40 agonist ivuxolimab in advanced cancers. The repertoire was sequenced with immunoSEQ multiplex PCR; TCRdb's copy has only in-frame clones and lacks some. This table holds tens of thousands of clones, roughly 85% found once. The CDR3 extends over 15 amino acids. The ends lost 5 bases at V and 1 base at J; junction bases unmatched: 6. Germline V gives CDR1 MNHEY, CDR2 SMNVEV (reference sequence). The chain employs TRBV27 and TRBJ2-7, with 9 bases that match TRBD1. The sequenced sample was CD4+ or CD8+ T cells sorted from blood, obtained in a trial of the OX40 agonist ivuxolimab. The sequence was collected from an adult with an advanced solid tumor such as melanoma, head and neck, liver or kidney cancer. The CDR3 DNA is TGTGCCAGCAGTCCCTCCGGGACAGGGTCCTACGAGCAGTACTTC. It yields the protein CASSPSGTGSYEQYF.